Following are 6 T cell receptor beta chains from one sample sequenced in a study of cytomegalovirus exposure and HLA in healthy donors. PCR used 60 Vbeta primers and 13 Jbeta primers. TCRdb's table, derived via immunoSEQ multiplex PCR, lists solely in-frame clones and lacks some. The sample includes 150,000 to 200,000 clones, around 77% of them seen just once. The material sequenced was PBMCs. All receptors come from a female donor in good health and CMV-seronegative.

This chain joins TRBV10-2 and TRBJ1-1; D ambiguous. The CDR3 is 13 amino acids. Trimming pared 9 bases from V and 0 bases from J, leaving 11 bases between. The V gene's germline CDR1 is WSHSY and CDR2 SAAADI. The CDR3: CASCRGMNTEAFF. In DNA form, the CDR3 reads TGCGCCAGTTGTCGGGGAATGAACACTGAAGCTTTCTTT.

This clone came up a few times. This chain connects TRBV7-2 to TRBJ1-1; the D gene is possibly TRBD1 (5 bases). Germline CDR1 is SGHTA and CDR2 is FQGNSA. This CDR3 comprises 12 residues. V lost 6 bases and J lost 4, with 9 bases in between. DNA of the CDR3: TGTGCCAGCAGAAGGGACTCCACTGAAGCTTTCTTT. It codes for CASRRDSTEAFF.

The chain recombines TRBV5-8 with TRBJ1-1; TRBD1 matches 7 bases. The junction had 7 bases not matched to a gene; V was cut back by 5 bases and J by 0 bases. Germline V lookup: CDR1 SGHTS, CDR2 YDEGEE. The CDR3 runs 15 residues. The CDR3 bases are TGTGCCAGCAGACAAATGGGACAGTTGAACACTGAAGCTTTCTTT. Protein product: CASRQMGQLNTEAFF.

The rearrangement joins TRBV28 to TRBJ2-1; possibly TRBD2 for D (5 bases). Deletions cut 6 bases from V and 8 bases from J, with 8 bases between. CDR3 length equals 11 residues. Germline CDR1 is MDHEN and CDR2 is SYDVKM. Here the CDR3 DNA reads TGTGCCAGCAGCGGACTGGATGAGCAGTTCTTC. It codes for CASSGLDEQFF.

V gene TRBV14 combines with J gene TRBJ1-2; D gene uncertain. Trimming stripped 1 base from V and 8 bases from J, with 14 bases between. The CDR3 runs 14 residues. Germline CDR1 and CDR2: SGHDN and FVKESK. The CDR3 sequence: CASSQVPSMIGYTF. The CDR3 DNA is TGTGCCAGCAGCCAAGTACCGAGTATGATAGGCTACACCTTC.

This clone was counted between two and nine times. The chain joins TRBV4-1 to TRBJ1-1; D remains unclear. This CDR3 spans 15 amino acids. Trimming took off 1 base at V and 0 bases at J, with 9 bases between the two ends. Germline V CDR1 and CDR2: MGHRA, YSYEKL. The CDR3 coding sequence is TGCGCCAGCAGCCAAGGTAGTGACATGAACACTGAAGCTTTCTTT. This codes for CASSQGSDMNTEAFF.